This TCR beta chain was profiled in a study of blood T cell repertoires in COVID-19. About the study: Sites across the United States, Italy and Spain contributed samples from acute and convalescent COVID-19.

This CDR3 comprises 14 residues. The germline gives CDR1 MGHDK, CDR2 SYGVNS. Trimming cost V 8 bases and J 3 bases; bases outside gene matches: 5. As originally analysed: Amplification of reference gene primers was used by the study to estimate nucleated cell counts. Using immunoSEQ multiplex PCR, the repertoire was profiled, and TCRdb retains in-frame clones only, with some absent. Clone size and V and J calls were adopted from that table, with D and trimming inferred from the DNA. Seen here are approximately 240,000 clones, about 80% observed once, and the top ten hold approximately 3%. The rearrangement joins TRBV25-1 to TRBJ2-1; 9 bases line up with TRBD1. The sequence was obtained from a woman aged 25-40 years who had recovered from COVID-19. The sample was peripheral blood. The CDR3, as DNA: TGTGCCAGCGTTGGGACAGGGCTCTACAATGAGCAGTTCTTC. Residues: CASVGTGLYNEQFF.